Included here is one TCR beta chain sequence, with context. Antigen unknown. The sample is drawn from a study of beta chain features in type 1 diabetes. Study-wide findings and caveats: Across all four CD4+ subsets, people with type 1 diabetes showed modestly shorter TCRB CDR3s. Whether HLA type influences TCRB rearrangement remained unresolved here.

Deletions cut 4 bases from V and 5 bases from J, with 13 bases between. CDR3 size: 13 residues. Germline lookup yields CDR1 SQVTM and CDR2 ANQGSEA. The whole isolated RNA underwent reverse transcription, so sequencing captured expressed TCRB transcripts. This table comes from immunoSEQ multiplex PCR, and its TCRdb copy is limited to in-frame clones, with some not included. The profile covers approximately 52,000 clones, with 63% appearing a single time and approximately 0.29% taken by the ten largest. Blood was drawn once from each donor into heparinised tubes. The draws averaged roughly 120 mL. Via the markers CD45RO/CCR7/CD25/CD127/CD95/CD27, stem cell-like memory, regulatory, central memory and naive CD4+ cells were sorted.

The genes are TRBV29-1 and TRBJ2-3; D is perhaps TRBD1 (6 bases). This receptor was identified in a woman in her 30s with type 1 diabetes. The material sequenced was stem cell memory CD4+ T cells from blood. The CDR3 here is CSVAGTGKDTQYF. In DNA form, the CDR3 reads TGCAGCGTTGCGGGTACAGGGAAAGATACGCAGTATTTT.